This T cell receptor (beta chain) was sequenced for a study of T cell changes during pregnancy in multiple sclerosis. Trimming took 5 bases from V and 2 from J; bases not matched to a gene: 5. This CDR3 comprises 15 residues. The germline gives CDR1 PRHDT, CDR2 FYEKMQ (reference sequence). This table comes from immunoSEQ multiplex PCR, and its TCRdb copy is limited to in-frame clones, with some not included. The table has some 90,000 clones, roughly nine tenths seen once. The sequence came from a female donor with multiple sclerosis, enrolled in a pregnancy study. Sequencing was performed on peripheral blood, taken in the first trimester of pregnancy. The V call is TRBV13, the J call TRBJ1-2; 10 positions agree with TRBD1. The CDR3 spells CASSGGDRGNYGYTF. The CDR3 nucleotides are TGTGCCAGCAGCGGGGGGGACAGGGGCAACTATGGCTACACCTTC.